What follows are 11 T cell receptor beta chains derived from one specimen sequenced in a study of beta chain features in type 1 diabetes. Notes on the study in general: A moderate, significant TCRB CDR3 shortening appeared in type 1 diabetes across four CD4+ subsets.

The entirety of the isolated RNA underwent reverse transcription, so expressed TCRB transcripts were sequenced. The repertoire was sequenced with immunoSEQ multiplex PCR; TCRdb's copy has only in-frame clones and lacks some. Of approximately 58,000 clones listed, about three fifths are singletons. No antigen is known for these receptors. Specimen: stem cell memory CD4+ T cells from blood. The receptors were sampled from a woman under 40 with type 1 diabetes.

This chain uses TRBV10-3 with TRBJ2-5, with a possible D match to TRBD1 (6 bases). V lost 4 bases and J lost 5, with 17 bases in between. CDR3 length equals 15 residues. Germline CDR1 reads ENHRY; CDR2 reads SYGVKD. For the CDR3, the DNA is TGTGCCATCAGTGCTTCTACAGGGCTGGAGGAGACCCAGTACTTC. This gives the protein CAISASTGLEETQYF.

In this sample, this clone turned up a few times. The chain uses TRBV19 and TRBJ2-1; D uncertain. Trimming took 1 base from V and 1 from J, leaving 11 bases between them. This CDR3 comprises 16 residues. Per the germline V gene, CDR1 is LNHDA and CDR2 is SQIVND (reference sequence). The CDR3 is CASSIGGSGSYNEQFF. The CDR3 DNA reads TGTGCCAGTAGTATAGGAGGATCTGGGTCCTACAATGAGCAGTTCTTC.

The gene calls are TRBV18 and TRBJ2-7, with TRBD1 matching 7 bases. CDR1 is KGHSH and CDR2 is LQKENI in the germline V gene. The CDR3 has 14 residues. J was trimmed by 0 bases and V by 6 bases; bases with no gene match: 5. CDR3 bases: TGTGCCAGCTCGCCGGGACAGAACTCCTACGAGCAGTACTTC. Encoded protein: CASSPGQNSYEQYF.

This clone was seen only a few times. The chain uses TRBV6-5 and TRBJ2-5, with 8 bases lining up with TRBD2. V lost 2 bases and J lost 5; bases outside the gene matches: 7. This CDR3 comprises 15 residues. The germline CDR1 and CDR2 sequences are MNHEY and SVGAGI. The CDR3, as DNA: TGTGCCAGCAGTTACACGGGAGGGCCGTGGGAGACCCAGTACTTC. Its translation is CASSYTGGPWETQYF.

This chain links TRBV28 with TRBJ1-2; no reliable D call. The V gene's germline CDR1 is MDHEN and CDR2 SYDVKM. Trimming took off 11 bases at V and 8 bases at J, with 15 bases between the two ends. This CDR3 contains 11 residues. The CDR3 is CADYSGSGYTF. Written as DNA, the CDR3 is TGTGCCGACTACTCGGGTAGCGGCTACACCTTC.

The rearrangement uses TRBV18 and TRBJ2-7, with 8 bases identical to TRBD1. CDR1 is KGHSH, CDR2 LQKENI, per germline. There are 15 residues in the CDR3. Germline trimming cut 3 bases from V and 5 bases from J; bases unmatched to any gene: 9. CDR3 region: CASSPAGQGSNEQYF. CDR3 coding DNA: TGTGCCAGCTCACCCGCCGGACAGGGTAGCAACGAGCAGTACTTC.

The chain employs TRBV28 and TRBJ1-1, with D unclear. V lost 2 bases and J 1 base, leaving 20 bases between the germline ends. Looked up from germline, CDR1 is MDHEN and CDR2 is SYDVKM. The CDR3 length is 18 residues. The CDR3, as DNA: TGTGCCAGCAGTTTACAGCCCGACTTTAAGCCAGCGAACACTGAAGCTTTCTTT. As protein: CASSLQPDFKPANTEAFF.

This chain links TRBV19 with TRBJ1-2, with TRBD1 as a possible D gene (6 bases). V was clipped by 8 bases and J by 4 bases, with 11 bases between them. Germline V gene sequence: CDR1 LNHDA, CDR2 SQIVND (reference sequence). This CDR3 is built from 12 residues. CDR3 sequence reads: CASQQGSYGYTF. The DNA for the CDR3 is TGTGCCAGTCAACAGGGTTCCTATGGCTACACCTTC.

This clone was seen a handful of times. The chain recombines TRBV5-1 with TRBJ2-3; D is ambiguous. The V end was cut by 2 bases, the J end by 7 bases, with 8 bases between. The germline V gene encodes CDR1 SGHRS and CDR2 YFSETQ. The CDR3 has 12 residues. The CDR3 is CASSFERHTQYF. The CDR3 coding sequence is TGCGCCAGCAGCTTCGAGCGACATACGCAGTATTTT. The full variable domain, in which reference TRBV5-1 and TRBJ2-3 provide the parts outside the CDR3, is KAGVTQTPRYLIKTRGQQVTLSCSPISGHRSVSWYQQTPGQGLQFLFEYFSETQRNKGNFPGRFSGRQFSNSRSEMNVSTLELGDSALYLCASSFERHTQYFGPGTRLTVL.

The gene calls are TRBV18 and TRBJ2-3; TRBD1 aligns across 7 bases. This CDR3 contains 14 residues. J gave up 3 bases and V 2 bases, and 2 bases lay outside the gene matches. Germline V gene lookup returns CDR1 KGHSH and CDR2 LQKENI. The CDR3 region is CASSPTGATDTQYF. The CDR3 DNA reads TGTGCCAGCTCACCAACAGGGGCAACAGATACGCAGTATTTT.

This sequence joins TRBV18 and TRBJ1-1, with D possibly matching TRBD1 (5 bases). The CDR3 length is 14 residues. Germline V gives CDR1 KGHSH, CDR2 LQKENI. V lost 3 bases and J lost 8, with 16 bases in between. The CDR3 reads CASSPGFGAREAFF. DNA of the CDR3: TGTGCCAGCTCACCTGGTTTTGGGGCACGCGAAGCTTTCTTT.